What follows is one T cell receptor beta chain and its context. Its antigen is still unknown. Sequencing used immunoSEQ version 4 in survey mode. Data came from immunoSEQ multiplex PCR; TCRdb stores just in-frame clones and leaves some out. The repertoire consists of 25,000 to 35,000 clones, with 75% to 85% occurring once and the leading ten covering about 0.9%. This specimen belongs to a study of persistence of HIV-infected CD4 T cells. Study-level information: CD4+ T cells responding to CMV or HIV-1 Gag were isolated. Donors had been on suppressive ART for a median of around eight years.

Cells were stimulated with CMV-infected fibroblast lysates at approximately 10 ug/mL. Sorted nonresponding memory CD4+ T cells were CD40L-negative, CD69-negative, CD45RO-high. In germline, CDR1 is SGHTA, CDR2 FQGNSA. V gave up 3 bases and J gave up 7 bases, with 15 bases separating them. The CDR3 is 14 amino acids. Study observations and caveats: Within sorted populations, more oligoclonal TCRs accompanied more oligoclonal proviruses. CMV- and Gag-responding cells had lower TCRbeta richness than CD3/CD28-responding cells.

This chain connects TRBV7-2 to TRBJ1-2; D ambiguous. The sample in question was CD4+ T cells sorted from PBMCs after approximately 18-hour stimulation, obtained from a patient who received antiretroviral therapy. The TCR originated in an adult man with HIV who was CMV-seropositive. The CDR3 is CASSFEDGFGGYTF. DNA for the CDR3: TGTGCCAGCAGCTTCGAGGACGGCTTCGGTGGCTACACCTTC.